This T cell receptor beta chain was observed in a study of OX40 agonist ivuxolimab in advanced cancers. V was shortened by 7 bases and J by 0 bases, with 16 bases between the two germline ends. CDR1 SGHRS and CDR2 YFSETQ come from the germline V gene. This CDR3 has 15 amino acids. Autoimmune disease history or systemic immunosuppression barred patients. A note on this clone: Antigen: not known.

Sequencing was performed with immunoSEQ multiplex PCR; in TCRdb, only in-frame clones are kept and a portion is missing. The sample consists of 77,000 or so clones, over 75% of them appearing once. Points from the study as a whole: Circulating CD4+ and CD8+ T cells showed clonal expansion by week 6 at 0.1 to 3.0 mg/kg.

This specimen was CD4+ or CD8+ T cells sorted from blood, taken in a trial of the OX40 agonist ivuxolimab. This clonotype originated in an adult with an advanced solid tumor such as melanoma, head and neck, liver or kidney cancer. The V gene is TRBV5-1, the J gene TRBJ2-5; D perhaps matches TRBD2 (5 bases). CDR3 in amino acids: CASAAEEKYQETQYF. CDR3 bases: TGCGCCAGCGCCGCGGAGGAGAAATACCAAGAGACCCAGTACTTC.